The T cell receptor beta chain under discussion was sequenced for a study of regulatory T cells in long-lasting Graves disease (dated by TCRdb to the early 2020s). With respect to the entire study: To count as having persistent Graves' disease, a patient had to have received antithyroid drug treatment for over 5 years with TSH receptor autoantibodies remaining persistently positive. This study used TCR sequencing and RNA sequencing of peripheral blood to compare persistent Graves' disease patients against newly diagnosed Graves' disease patients. In the clinical cohort, patients with persistent Graves' disease had used antithyroid drugs for an average of about 9.4 years. The study was conducted in China and was registered as a clinical trial. A total of 35 or so samples were covered by TCR sequencing, comprising approximately 13 persistent and roughly 20 newly diagnosed Graves' disease patients.

The research as a whole found: Persistent Graves' disease patients showed lower TCR Shannon entropy and fewer highly expanded clones than newly diagnosed patients, suggesting clonal expansion. More public clonotypes were shared among persistent patients (2,741) than among newly diagnosed patients (966). Preferential use of TRBV28, TRBJ1-2 and TRBJ2-5 was observed in persistent disease, whereas TRBV20-1 and TRBJ2-1 were favored in newly diagnosed disease. Sequencing and analysis were limited to the TCR beta chain. The small sample size was acknowledged by the authors as a limitation that may reduce accuracy. Peripheral blood alone was examined, since thyroid tissue, which constituted the primary lesion, could not be accessed.

Library preparation used multiplex PCR. The run used an Illumina HiSeq 4000. TCR beta libraries were built with iRepertoire HTBI primers and Arm-PCR amplification of CDR3 regions. PCR products were gel purified before sequencing. Per the source publication's procedure: Gene usage analysis of CDR3 amino acid clonotypes relied on the approximately 62 TRBV and 13 to 15 TRBJ segments identified across samples. Filtered high-quality paired reads were merged into contigs using COPE and FqMerger. BLAST was used to align contigs to IMGT TRBV, TRBD and TRBJ reference genes, and CDR3 was defined according to IMGT. Clonotypes above 0.1% frequency were classified as highly expanded clones. Shannon entropy was used to measure repertoire diversity, and the Gini coefficient was used to measure V-J evenness. A clonotype was considered public if more than one individual shared it. TCRdb passed the public sequencing reads through fastp at Q25 and MiXCR, retaining productive beta sequences. Merged by CDR3 protein, the rows form single entries marked with the most common genes and DNA. None of the V and J calls come from the authors' own analysis; TCRdb made them. Within this sample are about 660,000 distinct CDR3 sequences, with around 30% of them counted one time only. Jointly, the top ten make up around 42% of the sample.

For this clonotype: The target of this receptor is not known. It is likely a read error: a sequence one base away is far more abundant.

The time point label of this sample denotes: persistent/refractory GD, antithyroid drugs over 5 years with positive TRAb. For both TCR sequencing and RNA sequencing, RNA was extracted from PBMCs using TRIzol. The diagnosis of Graves' disease was made according to American Thyroid Association guidelines. Patients for the study were recruited at an endocrinology department in Xi'an, China. Each patient gave about 8.1 milliliters of peripheral blood, collected in an EDTA anticoagulant tube. Ficoll Paque Plus density gradient separation was used to isolate PBMCs, and no additional T cell sorting was done. An Agilent 2100 Bioanalyzer and agarose gel were used to assess RNA quality, and a NanoDrop 2000 was used to measure RNA concentration. The CDR1 and CDR2 encoded by the germline V gene are MNHNS and SASEGT. V gives up 2 bases and J gives up 6 bases, and the segment between their germline ends measures 2 bases. The CDR3 covers 11 residues, taking in both the cysteine and the phenylalanine. The retained sequence is limited to the CDR3, 33 bases, with the frame set at the first base.

Sequenced here: peripheral blood mononuclear cells (PBMCs), sampled when the disease was refractory, from a patient treated with antithyroid drugs. The sequence links TRBV6-1 to TRBJ1-5; a confident D gene designation cannot be given. The sequence derives from a female donor with Graves disease. The CDR3 reads as follows: CASSESQPQHF. The sequenced DNA is TGTGCCAGCAGTGAAAGTCAGCCCCAGCATTTT.